These T cell receptor beta chains were read from a single sample in a study of beta chain features in type 1 diabetes. Sequencing was performed with immunoSEQ multiplex PCR; in TCRdb, only in-frame clones are kept and a portion is missing. Among around 140,000 clones, 9.7% were seen once, and the ten largest hold less than 0.85%. What was sequenced was central memory CD4+ T cells from blood. The receptors derive from a middle-aged woman in good health. CDR3s include the opening cysteine and the closing phenylalanine or tryptophan. A D gene is named only where the DNA matches it firmly. The size of a clone is reported for some rows only, either as once, few or many, or as a class for expanded clones.

DNA	CDR3	size	V	D	J
TGTGCCAGCTCACGAAACGGAGCGGGGAGCACAGATACGCAGTATTTT	CASSRNGAGSTDTQYF	-	TRBV18	TRBD2	TRBJ2-3
TGTGCCAGCAGCTCCGGGGTCTCTGGGGCCAACGTCCTGACTTTC	CASSSGVSGANVLTF	many	TRBV11-2	-	TRBJ2-6
TGCGCCAGCAGCTTTGGACTAACGAGCTACTCCTACAATGAGCAGTTCTTC	CASSFGLTSYSYNEQFF	-	TRBV5-1	-	TRBJ2-1
TGCAGCGTTGAGCAGGGAGGGACTGAAGCTTTCTTT	CSVEQGGTEAFF	many	TRBV29-1	-	TRBJ1-1
TGCGCCAGCAGCCCCCAGACTAGCGGTTCCTACGAGCAGTACTTC	CASSPQTSGSYEQYF	many	TRBV4-3	TRBD2	TRBJ2-7
TGTGCCAGCAGTGAAAGGCAGGGCAGAAATTCACCCCTCCACTTT	CASSERQGRNSPLHF	few	TRBV2	-	TRBJ1-6
TGTGCCAGCGTGGGGACAGGCGAGACCCAGTACTTC	CASVGTGETQYF	-	TRBV28	TRBD1	TRBJ2-5
TGTGCCAGCAGCCCGACGGGACAGGCACTTGGGCCCCAGCATTTT	CASSPTGQALGPQHF	-	TRBV11-2	TRBD1	TRBJ1-5
TGTGCCAGCAGCCCCCTGGGGGGGCGAGGCTACACCTTC	CASSPLGGRGYTF	-	TRBV5-6	-	TRBJ1-2
TGCAGCGTCCTTCCGGAGGGACAGGGGAAATTTTACTTC	CSVLPEGQGKFYF	few	TRBV29-1	TRBD1	TRBJ2-5
TGTGCCAGCAGCTCTAACAATCAGCCCCAGCATTTT	CASSSNNQPQHF	-	TRBV7-2	-	TRBJ1-5
TGTGCCAGCAGTGAAGTTTGGACAGACTACGAGCAGTACTTC	CASSEVWTDYEQYF	-	TRBV6-1	-	TRBJ2-7